A selection of T cell receptor beta chains follows, all from one sample in a study of radiotherapy plus CTLA-4 blockade in lung cancer. TCRdb keeps only in-frame clones here, not all; method: immunoSEQ multiplex PCR. The data contain roughly 58,000 clones, about 80% of them seen just once; the ten biggest clones take up under 7%. The material sequenced was peripheral blood, taken from a patient treated with radiotherapy plus ipilimumab. Receptor source: a human donor with non-small cell lung cancer whose response to radiotherapy plus ipilimumab could not be evaluated. Both conserved end residues are part of each CDR3. Each record gives: J gene, D gene, clone size, CDR3 length, V gene, CDR3 protein, CDR3 DNA. A D gene is named only where the DNA matches it firmly. Size is stated for part of the rows, as once, few or many counts, or as a class when the clone is expanded.

j_gene: TRBJ1-6
d_gene: NA
abundance: NA
len: 17
v_gene: TRBV5-5
CDR3aa: CASSPSPLTGGSSPLHF
CDR3nt: TGTGCCAGCAGCCCCTCTCCCCTGACAGGCGGGTCTTCACCCCTCCACTTT

j_gene: TRBJ1-1
d_gene: NA
abundance: NA
len: 13
v_gene: TRBV2
CDR3aa: CASSEGRRVGAFF
CDR3nt: TGTGCCAGCAGTGAAGGGAGACGTGTTGGAGCTTTCTTT

j_gene: TRBJ2-1
d_gene: NA
abundance: NA
len: 17
v_gene: TRBV30
CDR3aa: CAWSFVGGISYYNEQFF
CDR3nt: TGTGCCTGGAGCTTTGTAGGCGGGATTTCCTACTACAATGAGCAGTTCTTC

j_gene: TRBJ1-4
d_gene: NA
abundance: few
len: 14
v_gene: TRBV30
CDR3aa: CAWSLDSSNEKLFF
CDR3nt: TGTGCCTGGAGTCTGGACAGCAGTAATGAAAAACTGTTTTTT

j_gene: TRBJ2-7
d_gene: TRBD2
abundance: NA
len: 14
v_gene: TRBV6-1
CDR3aa: CATQRDGSSYEQYF
CDR3nt: TGTGCCACCCAGCGGGATGGGAGCTCCTACGAGCAGTACTTC

j_gene: TRBJ1-1
d_gene: NA
abundance: few
len: 13
v_gene: TRBV14
CDR3aa: CASSLAGDTEAFF
CDR3nt: TGTGCCAGCAGCCTGGCGGGGGACACTGAAGCTTTCTTT

j_gene: TRBJ2-1
d_gene: TRBD2
abundance: NA
len: 15
v_gene: TRBV27
CDR3aa: CASSLTGEGYNEQFF
CDR3nt: TGTGCCAGCAGTTTAACCGGGGAGGGGTACAATGAGCAGTTCTTC

j_gene: TRBJ2-7
d_gene: NA
abundance: NA
len: 11
v_gene: TRBV5-4
CDR3aa: CASSLGHEQYF
CDR3nt: TGTGCCAGCAGCTTGGGGCACGAGCAGTACTTC

j_gene: TRBJ1-3
d_gene: NA
abundance: NA
len: 19
v_gene: TRBV9
CDR3aa: CASSVAEGIAGRSGNTIYF
CDR3nt: TGTGCCAGCAGCGTAGCCGAGGGAATAGCGGGACGGTCTGGAAACACCATATATTTT

j_gene: TRBJ1-1
d_gene: NA
abundance: NA
len: 15
v_gene: TRBV11-2
CDR3aa: CASSLWGGSNTEAFF
CDR3nt: TGTGCCAGCAGCTTATGGGGGGGATCGAACACTGAAGCTTTCTTT

j_gene: TRBJ2-5
d_gene: NA
abundance: NA
len: 14
v_gene: TRBV13
CDR3aa: CASSYRQGRATQYF
CDR3nt: TGTGCCAGCAGCTATCGACAGGGGAGGGCGACCCAGTACTTC

j_gene: TRBJ1-2
d_gene: TRBD1
abundance: NA
len: 14
v_gene: TRBV5-1
CDR3aa: CASSWDRTAYGYTF
CDR3nt: TGCGCCAGCAGCTGGGACAGGACAGCGTATGGCTACACCTTC

j_gene: TRBJ2-7
d_gene: NA
abundance: NA
len: 11
v_gene: TRBV5-1
CDR3aa: CAPRISYEQYF
CDR3nt: TGCGCCCCGCGGATTTCCTACGAGCAGTACTTC

j_gene: TRBJ2-5
d_gene: NA
abundance: NA
len: 12
v_gene: TRBV7-8
CDR3aa: CASSFTRETQYF
CDR3nt: TGTGCCAGCAGCTTCACCCGGGAGACCCAGTACTTC

j_gene: TRBJ1-4
d_gene: NA
abundance: NA
len: 14
v_gene: TRBV5-1
CDR3aa: CASRPTGLNEKLFF
CDR3nt: TGCGCCAGCCGCCCGACAGGTCTTAATGAAAAACTGTTTTTT